The 18 T cell receptor beta chains below come from one sample, sequenced in a study of T cell changes during pregnancy in multiple sclerosis. Produced via immunoSEQ multiplex PCR; TCRdb's table is partial and in-frame only. The sample holds 84,000 or so clones, 94% seen once. This material consisted of peripheral blood, taken in the third trimester of pregnancy. The receptors come from a female donor with multiple sclerosis, enrolled in a pregnancy study.

This clone was detected a few times. This chain connects TRBV19 to TRBJ2-7; 7 nucleotides line up with TRBD1. Germline V gene lookup returns CDR1 LNHDA and CDR2 SQIVND (reference sequence). CDR3 size: 15 residues. V lost 5 bases and J lost 5; bases outside the gene matches: 12. CDR3 in DNA: TGTGCCAGTAGTTCATGGACAGGAACCGACCACGAGCAGTACTTC. Translation gives CASSSWTGTDHEQYF.

This chain uses TRBV21-1 with TRBJ1-5; TRBD1, the D gene given by the table, was not confirmed from the DNA. TRBV21-1 is annotated as a pseudogene. There are 14 residues in the CDR3. The CDR3, as DNA: TGTGCCAGCAGCCAAAGGACAGGGGGGCAGCCCCAGCATTTT. Translating gives CASSQRTGGQPQHF.

The rearrangement joins TRBV5-1 to TRBJ1-6, with 8 bases that match TRBD1. From germline, CDR1 is SGHRS and CDR2 YFSETQ. The CDR3 has 14 residues. V was pared by 5 bases and J by 6 bases, with 4 bases of the junction left unmatched. CDR3 in amino acids: CASSFGQGNSPLHF. In DNA form, the CDR3 reads TGCGCCAGCAGTTTCGGACAGGGTAATTCACCCCTCCACTTT. The whole variable domain, filled in from reference TRBV5-1 and TRBJ1-6, reads KAGVTQTPRYLIKTRGQQVTLSCSPISGHRSVSWYQQTPGQGLQFLFEYFSETQRNKGNFPGRFSGRQFSNSRSEMNVSTLELGDSALYLCASSFGQGNSPLHFGNGTRLTVT.

The CDR3 spells CASSGAGANVLTF. The CDR3 DNA sequence: TGTGCCAGCAGTGGAGCTGGGGCCAACGTCCTGACTTTC. V usage is TRBV6-5 and J usage is TRBJ2-6; the D is unclear. Trimming stripped 5 bases from V and 2 bases from J, with 4 bases between. CDR3 size: 13 residues. Germline V gene sequence: CDR1 MNHEY, CDR2 SVGAGI.

In this sample, this clone turned up once. The CDR3 nucleotides are TGTGCCAGCAGTGAAGACGTTATAGCGGGGGGGCCCTACGAGCAGTACTTC. The encoded protein is CASSEDVIAGGPYEQYF. The rearrangement uses TRBV25-1 and TRBJ2-5; 11 bases align to TRBD2. Gene TRBJ2-7 matches the end of the DNA better, so the J call may be wrong. The germline gives CDR1 MGHDK, CDR2 SYGVNS. This CDR3 has 17 amino acids.

The chain uses TRBV6-5 and TRBJ1-2; the match to TRBD1 covers 8 bases. The CDR3 runs to 14 residues. V shed 6 bases, J shed 4 bases, and the junction held 7 bases outside the gene matches. Per the germline V gene, CDR1 is MNHEY and CDR2 is SVGAGI. CDR3 nucleotide sequence: TGTGCCAGCAGGTCGGACAGGGTATCCTATGGCTACACCTTC. Amino acid sequence: CASRSDRVSYGYTF.

The rearrangement joins TRBV2 to TRBJ2-3, with TRBD2 identical over 9 bases. Trimming at V came to 11 bases and at J to 4 bases, leaving 10 bases not matched to a gene. The CDR3 loop spans 14 amino acids. Germline V CDR1 and CDR2: SNHLY, FYNNEI. This CDR3 reads CAGGASGVSDTQYF. In DNA form, the CDR3 reads TGTGCCGGGGGGGCTAGCGGGGTCTCAGATACGCAGTATTTT.

The chain uses TRBV30 and TRBJ2-7; 9 nucleotides align to TRBD1. V lost 4 bases to trimming and J lost 5 bases; unmatched junction nucleotides: 12. The germline CDR1 and CDR2 sequences are GTSNPN and SVGIG (reference sequence). CDR3 length: 15 amino acids. This CDR3 reads CAWMSKTGGYHEQYF. The CDR3 nucleotides read TGTGCCTGGATGTCTAAAACAGGGGGCTACCACGAGCAGTACTTC.

The V and J genes are TRBV27 and TRBJ2-3, with D possibly matching TRBD1 (6 bases). V was pared by 6 bases and J by 8 bases, with 12 bases between. Germline assignment: CDR1 MNHEY and CDR2 SMNVEV (reference sequence). The CDR3 has 12 amino acids. The DNA for the CDR3 is TGTGCCAGCAGAGAGGACAGTCTTACGCAGTATTTT. Its translation: CASREDSLTQYF.

The chain recombines TRBV6-5 with TRBJ1-4; D is perhaps TRBD1 (5 bases). The V gene's germline CDR1 is MNHEY and CDR2 SVGAGI. The CDR3 contains 15 residues. The ends were cut back, 6 bases at V and 0 bases at J, with 11 bases in the middle. CDR3 residues: CASRRTTATNEKLFF. The CDR3 DNA reads as TGTGCCAGCAGGAGGACAACTGCAACTAATGAAAAACTGTTTTTT.

The chain carries TRBV4-1 and TRBJ2-7, with 11 bases lining up with TRBD1. Germline CDR1 reads MGHRA; CDR2 reads YSYEKL. Germline trimming cut 2 bases from V and 7 bases from J; bases unmatched to any gene: 10. The CDR3 length is 16 residues. The CDR3 DNA follows: TGCGCCAGCAGCCAAAACCGGGACAGGGGGATATGGGAGCAGTACTTC. Its protein product is CASSQNRDRGIWEQYF.

The chain's CDR3 is CASSITPGQGDGYTF. The CDR3 DNA reads as TGTGCCAGTAGTATAACACCGGGACAGGGTGATGGCTACACCTTC. The chain couples TRBV19 to TRBJ1-2; 9 positions match TRBD1. Trimming at V came to 2 bases and at J to 6 bases, leaving 7 bases not matched to a gene. This CDR3 region has 15 residues. Germline CDR1 is LNHDA and CDR2 is SQIVND (reference sequence).

The chain carries TRBV25-1 and TRBJ2-1; the D is unclear. Germline assignment: CDR1 MGHDK and CDR2 SYGVNS. The germline V and J ends were trimmed by 2 bases and 8 bases, with 7 bases remaining between them. The CDR3 is 12 amino acids. DNA for the CDR3: TGTGCCAGCAGTGAACAGTGGTATGAGCAGTTCTTC. It encodes CASSEQWYEQFF.

This rearrangement joins TRBV10-3 to TRBJ1-1; D possibly corresponds to TRBD1 (6 bases). Germline values: CDR1 ENHRY, CDR2 SYGVKD. This CDR3 has 14 residues. Deletions cut 6 bases from V and 1 base from J, with 12 bases between. The CDR3, as DNA: TGTGCCATCAGCACCCCGACAGGGAACACTGAAGCTTTCTTT. Translation: CAISTPTGNTEAFF.

The J gene is TRBJ1-3, the V gene TRBV10-3, with D hard to call. The CDR3 covers 16 residues. Germline CDR1 and CDR2: ENHRY and SYGVKD. V dropped 4 bases and J dropped 0 bases, with 13 bases sitting between them. The CDR3 DNA reads TGTGCCATCAGTGGGACTGCCCCGGGCTCTGGAAACACCATATATTTT. Protein: CAISGTAPGSGNTIYF.

The V gene is TRBV5-5, the J gene TRBJ1-4; no definite D call. Trimming took 4 bases from V and 10 from J, leaving 17 bases between them. Germline loops: CDR1 SGHKS, CDR2 YYEKEE (reference sequence). The length of the CDR3 is 14 residues. This chain's CDR3 is CASSRLSVLGKLFF. The CDR3 region has the DNA TGTGCCAGCAGCCGACTTTCCGTCCTTGGAAAACTGTTTTTT.

The J gene is TRBJ1-1, the V gene TRBV5-1, with D perhaps TRBD1 (6 bases). Trimming stripped 1 base from V and 1 base from J, with 8 bases between. Germline V gene lookup returns CDR1 SGHRS and CDR2 YFSETQ. This CDR3 comprises 14 residues. This CDR3 is CASSLPGQNTEAFF. CDR3 in DNA: TGCGCCAGCAGCTTGCCGGGACAGAACACTGAAGCTTTCTTT.

V gene TRBV2 combines with J gene TRBJ1-4; D may be TRBD1 (6 bases). Deletions cut 7 bases from V and 12 bases from J, with 21 bases between. CDR1 is SNHLY and CDR2 is FYNNEI in the germline V gene. This CDR3 has 14 residues. The CDR3 DNA is TGTGCCAGCATGAGTTTTGGGGCCAAGGGGGAACTGTTTTTT. Translating gives CASMSFGAKGELFF.